This passage covers 9 T cell receptor beta chains from one sample sequenced in a study of cytomegalovirus exposure and HLA in healthy donors. The study ran its PCR with 60 Vbeta and 13 Jbeta primers. Assay: immunoSEQ multiplex PCR; the TCRdb copy retains only in-frame clones and omits some. The sample consists of 280,000 or so clones, approximately 90% of them appearing once. Material: PBMCs. Receptor source: a woman younger than 35 in good health and CMV-seronegative.

The chain uses TRBV9 and TRBJ2-7, with D possibly TRBD1 on 6 matching bases. Germline CDR1 reads SGDLS; CDR2 reads YYNGEE. The CDR3 contains 15 residues. V was cut by 0 bases and J by 3 bases, with 13 bases left in between. This CDR3 is CASSVGRGQNYEQYF. The CDR3 DNA reads TGTGCCAGCAGCGTAGGTAGAGGACAGAACTACGAGCAGTACTTC.

This chain links TRBV5-6 with TRBJ1-1; D perhaps matches TRBD1 (5 bases). CDR3 length equals 14 residues. Germline-derived CDR1 and CDR2 are SGHDT and YYEEEE. Between the trimmed V and J ends, which lost 10 bases and 2 bases, there was a span of 18 bases. CDR3 loop: CAPGRRGDNTEAFF. CDR3 DNA sequence: TGTGCCCCGGGGAGGAGAGGGGATAACACTGAAGCTTTCTTT.

Written as DNA, the CDR3 is TGCGCCAGCAGCCAAGCCCCACAGGGGGCAATGAACACTGAAGCTTTCTTT. Amino acids: CASSQAPQGAMNTEAFF. V usage is TRBV4-1 and J usage is TRBJ1-1; 9 nucleotides match TRBD1. The CDR3 totals 17 residues. V trimming: 1 base; J trimming: 0 bases; junction bases outside the gene matches: 6. The germline V gene encodes CDR1 MGHRA and CDR2 YSYEKL.

This clone was detected once. The gene calls are TRBV19 and TRBJ2-1, with TRBD2 as a possible D gene (5 bases). Trimming took 3 bases from V and 0 from J, leaving 9 bases between them. Germline CDR1 LNHDA, CDR2 SQIVND (reference sequence). The CDR3 covers 15 residues. The CDR3 DNA sequence: TGTGCCAGTAGTATCTCGGGGTTCTCCTACAATGAGCAGTTCTTC. It specifies CASSISGFSYNEQFF.

This chain uses TRBV6-5 with TRBJ1-1, with a weak D call TRBD1 (6 bases). Germline loops: CDR1 MNHEY, CDR2 SVGAGI. Trimming removed 11 bases from V and 0 bases from J, with 10 bases in between. CDR3 length: 12 residues. CDR3 protein: CAVRGLNTEAFF. Here the CDR3 DNA reads TGTGCCGTCAGGGGTTTGAACACTGAAGCTTTCTTT.

As regards this clone: At one of its ends the junction is not consistent with the germline gene, which may arise from a read error. The sample contains more than one DNA sequence encoding this CDR3. V is TRBV7-2 and J is TRBJ1-6; D remains unclear. From germline, CDR1 is SGHTA and CDR2 FQGNSA. The length of the CDR3 is 15 residues. The CDR3 spells CASSSGSPYNSPLHF. The CDR3 DNA is TGTGCCAGCAGCTCTGGTAGCCCCTATAATTCCCCCCTCCACTTT.

The chain is built from TRBV6-5 and TRBJ1-1; D is unresolved. Germline V lookup: CDR1 MNHEY, CDR2 SVGAGI. V lost 4 bases to trimming and J lost 11 bases, with 11 bases between them. This CDR3 comprises 11 residues. The CDR3 DNA is TGTGCCAGCAGTTTGATGGGCGCCGCTTTCTTT. Residues: CASSLMGAAFF.

This chain connects TRBV11-2 to TRBJ2-3, with D hard to call. V was shortened by 4 bases and J by 5 bases, with 4 bases between the two germline ends. The CDR3 loop spans 11 amino acids. Germline V gene sequence: CDR1 SGHAT, CDR2 FQNNGV. The CDR3 DNA reads as TGTGCCAGCAGCTCAAAAGATACGCAGTATTTT. It is translated as CASSSKDTQYF.

This chain joins TRBV10-3 and TRBJ2-2; TRBD2 might be the D (5 bases). The ends were cut back, 3 bases at V and 6 bases at J, with 11 bases in the middle. The CDR3 covers 14 residues. From germline, CDR1 is ENHRY and CDR2 SYGVKD. CDR3 protein: CAISDGDGAGELFF. The CDR3 nucleotides read TGTGCCATCAGTGATGGCGACGGGGCCGGGGAGCTGTTTTTT.